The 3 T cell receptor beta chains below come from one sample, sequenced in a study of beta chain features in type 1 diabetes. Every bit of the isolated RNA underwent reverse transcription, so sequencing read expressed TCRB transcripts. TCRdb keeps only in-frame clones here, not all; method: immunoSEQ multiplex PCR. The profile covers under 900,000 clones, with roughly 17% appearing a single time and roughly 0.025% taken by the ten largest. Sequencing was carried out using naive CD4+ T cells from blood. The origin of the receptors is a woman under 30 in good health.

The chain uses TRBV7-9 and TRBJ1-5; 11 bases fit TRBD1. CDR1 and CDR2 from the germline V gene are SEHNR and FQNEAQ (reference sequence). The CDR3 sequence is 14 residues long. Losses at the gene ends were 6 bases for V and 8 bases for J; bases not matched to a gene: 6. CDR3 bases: TGTGCCAGCAGTCCTGGACAGGGGGCCGAGCCCCAGCATTTT. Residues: CASSPGQGAEPQHF.

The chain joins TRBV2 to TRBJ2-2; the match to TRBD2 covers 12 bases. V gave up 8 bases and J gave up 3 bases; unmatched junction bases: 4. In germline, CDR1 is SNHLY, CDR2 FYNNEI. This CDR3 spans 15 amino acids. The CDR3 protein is CASSGLAGYTGELFF. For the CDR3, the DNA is TGTGCCAGCTCCGGACTAGCGGGATACACCGGGGAGCTGTTTTTT.

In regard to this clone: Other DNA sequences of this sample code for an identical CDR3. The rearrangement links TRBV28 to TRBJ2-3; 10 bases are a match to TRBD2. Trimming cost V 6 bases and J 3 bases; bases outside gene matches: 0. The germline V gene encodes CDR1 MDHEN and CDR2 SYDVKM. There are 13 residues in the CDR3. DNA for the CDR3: TGTGCCAGCAGGACTAGCGGGACAGATACGCAGTATTTT. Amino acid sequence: CASRTSGTDTQYF. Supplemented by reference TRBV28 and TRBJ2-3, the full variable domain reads DVKVTQSSRYLVKRTGEKVFLECVQDMDHENMFWYRQDPGLGLRLIYFSYDVKMKEKGDIPEGYSVSREKKERFSLILESASTNQTSMYLCASRTSGTDTQYFGPGTRLTVL.